Listed here is a single T cell receptor (beta chain). Its antigen is currently unknown. The CDR3 consists of 12 residues. Germline V gene sequence: CDR1 MNHNY, CDR2 SVGAGI (reference sequence). This entry is derived from a study of graft-versus-host responses after intestinal transplantation. This table comes from immunoSEQ multiplex PCR, and its TCRdb copy is limited to in-frame clones, with some not included. The repertoire holds tens of thousands of clones, with over 75% as singletons. The starting material was unstimulated CD4+ T cells sorted from spleen or lymph node cells, obtained before transplant. The receptor comes from a human donor who was the organ donor for an intestinal transplant. The rearrangement links TRBV6-6 to TRBJ1-5; D gene uncertain. CDR3 nucleotide sequence: TGTGTAACCGGGTCCCCGGATCAGCCCCAGCATTTT. Protein: CVTGSPDQPQHF.